This T cell receptor beta chain was sequenced for a study of response to subunit inactivated influenza vaccine. Study results and limitations: Authors suggested that a seasonal influenza vaccination recruits few new T cells each time.

This CDR3 is built from 15 residues. Trimming shortened V by 5 bases and J by 9 bases, and 20 bases separated the two germline ends. TCRdb itself ran the RT-PCR reads through MiXCR, one entry per CDR3 protein. The table includes approximately 160,000 distinct CDR3 sequences, about 10% detected once. About this clonotype: Its antigen is still unknown.

The source was CD8+ T cells sorted from PBMCs, collected around 25 months after vaccination. The TCR sequence derives from a man in his fifties or sixties who received an inactivated influenza vaccine. This chain links TRBV12-3 or TRBV12-4 with TRBJ2-1; TRBD1 is a possible D gene (6 bases). CDR3 coding DNA: TGTGCCAGCAGTCCACCCGAGCGCAAAGGGGGTGAGCAGTTCTTC. This translates into CASSPPERKGGEQFF.